The subject of this entry is one T cell receptor beta chain. What this receptor recognizes is not known. Nothing much larger sits one base from this clone, and base qualities are not available. The data stem from a study of T cell responses to AZD1222 COVID-19 vaccine (dated by TCRdb to 2020 to 2023). Background for the entire study: Because spike-specific TCR depth and breadth did not differ between the two schedules, AZD1222 recipients who got a second dose at roughly 4 weeks were pooled with those who got a second dose at roughly 12 weeks. Trial participants were enrolled into age subgroups of 18-55, 56-69 and 70-plus years, which contained about 150, 27 and 61 TCR-sequenced participants, respectively. A total of 233 trial participants underwent TCR sequencing, of whom some 200 had received two doses of AZD1222 and approximately 26 had received two doses of the MenACWY control vaccine. What the work shows at the level of the full study, not this receptor alone: Participants were mostly white British, with more females than males. The authors suggested clonal diversity may have been underestimated. Conclusions about previously exposed vaccinees are limited because only six or seven AZD1222 recipients were SARS-CoV-2 seropositive at baseline. Epitopes outside the regions mutated in the B.1.351 and B.1.1.7 variants were reportedly recognized by nearly half of the unique spike-specific TCRs. Spike-specific TCR breadth and depth rose significantly after two AZD1222 doses compared with day 0 and with MenACWY recipients. In the small 56-69-year group, the increase in depth fell short of significance, most likely because of low power. No day 14 peak-response samples were available, so repertoires were characterized only after the peak T cell response. The whole spike protein was spanned by vaccine-associated CD4 TCRs, and dominant responses were seen in regions 160-218 and 743-854.

The time point label, read with the paper, signifies: baseline before first vaccination. Vaccinee samples were obtained from the UK trials COV001 and COV002, which included a single-blind randomized controlled phase 2/3 trial of AZD1222 (ChAdOx1 nCoV-19) in healthy adults. Trial participant PBMC samples were collected at day 0 and day 28 after the second dose for TCRbeta chain sequencing. The CDR3 regions of human TCRbeta chains were analyzed by immunosequencing. The authors processed their data as follows. Repertoire TCRs were checked for matches against a reference library of SARS-CoV-2-specific TCRs that had been generated using the MIRA antigen-specificity platform. Breadth was defined as the fraction of unique TCRs that were SARS-CoV-2-associated, and depth was defined as the fraction of total T cells that were SARS-CoV-2-associated. Using the MIRA data, every spike-specific TCR was mapped to the spike region that the TCR reacted to and assigned to either a CD4 or a CD8 class. Log10-transformed breadth and depth values were compared by one-way ANOVA with Sidak's multiple comparisons tests. TCRdb took this table from immuneACCESS and kept in-frame rearrangements with V and J called. Such tables lack part of the clones; where checked against another copy, unresolved V genes explain under half of the gap, and the rest is unexplained. V, J and clone size derive from that table, while D and trimming were established from the DNA sequence. The sample has more than 60,000 clones on record, around 80% of them singletons. The biggest ten clones account for approximately 20% of the sample.

For this chain, trimming is 6 bases at the V end and 5 bases at the J end, and the number of junction bases without a gene match is 8. CDR1 and CDR2, per the germline V gene (reference sequence), are MNHNY and SVGAGI. Taken from cysteine to phenylalanine, the CDR3 has 15 residues. CDR3 DNA only is kept here, 45 bases in frame from base 1. The sequence is built from TRBV6-6 and TRBJ2-2; the central 8 bases match TRBD2. This TCR came from an adult in good health. This specimen consisted of peripheral blood, obtained on day 0 of AZD1222 vaccination. In nucleotide form, the sequence is TGTGCCAGCAGCCCCGTAAGCGGGAGAACCGGGGAGCTGTTTTTT. This translates into CASSPVSGRTGELFF.